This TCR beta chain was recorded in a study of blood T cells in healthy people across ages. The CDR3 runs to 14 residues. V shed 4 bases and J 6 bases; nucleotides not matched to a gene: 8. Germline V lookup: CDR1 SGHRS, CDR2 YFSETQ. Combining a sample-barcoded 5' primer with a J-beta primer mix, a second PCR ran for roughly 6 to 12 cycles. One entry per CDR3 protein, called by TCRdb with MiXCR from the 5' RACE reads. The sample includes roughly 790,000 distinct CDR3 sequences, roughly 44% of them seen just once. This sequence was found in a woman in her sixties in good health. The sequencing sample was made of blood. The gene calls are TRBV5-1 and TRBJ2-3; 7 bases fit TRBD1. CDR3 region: CASSVDRVGDTQYF. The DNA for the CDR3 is TGCGCCAGCAGCGTAGACAGGGTCGGCGATACGCAGTATTTT.